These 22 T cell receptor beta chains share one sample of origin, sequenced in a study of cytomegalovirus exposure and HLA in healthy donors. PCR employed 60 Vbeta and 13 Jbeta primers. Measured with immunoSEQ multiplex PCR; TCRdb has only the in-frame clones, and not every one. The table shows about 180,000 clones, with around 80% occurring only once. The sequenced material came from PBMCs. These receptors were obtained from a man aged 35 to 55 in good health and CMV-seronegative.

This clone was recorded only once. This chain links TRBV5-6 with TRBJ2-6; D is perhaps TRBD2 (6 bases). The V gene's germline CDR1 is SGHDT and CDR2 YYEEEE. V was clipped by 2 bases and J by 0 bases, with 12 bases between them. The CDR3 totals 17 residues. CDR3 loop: CASSFSGIYSGANVLTF. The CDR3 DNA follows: TGTGCCAGCAGCTTTAGCGGAATATACTCTGGGGCCAACGTCCTGACTTTC.

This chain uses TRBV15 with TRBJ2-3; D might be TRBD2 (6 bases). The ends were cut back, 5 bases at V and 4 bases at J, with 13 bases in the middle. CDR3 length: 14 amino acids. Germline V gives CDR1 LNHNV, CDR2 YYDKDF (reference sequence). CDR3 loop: CATSGETSSDTQYF. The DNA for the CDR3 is TGTGCCACCAGCGGTGAGACTAGTTCAGATACGCAGTATTTT.

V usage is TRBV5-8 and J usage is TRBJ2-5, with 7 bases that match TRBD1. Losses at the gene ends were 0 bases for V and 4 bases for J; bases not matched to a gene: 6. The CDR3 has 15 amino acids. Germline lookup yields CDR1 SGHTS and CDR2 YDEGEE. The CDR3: CASSLALTGRETQYF. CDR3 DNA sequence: TGTGCCAGCAGCTTGGCCCTGACAGGGCGAGAGACCCAGTACTTC.

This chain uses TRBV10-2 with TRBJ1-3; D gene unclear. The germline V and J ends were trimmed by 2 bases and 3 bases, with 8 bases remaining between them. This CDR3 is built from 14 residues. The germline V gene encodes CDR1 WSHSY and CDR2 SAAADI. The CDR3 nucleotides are TGCGCCAGCAGTGAGAGCGGCGGTGGAAACACCATATATTTT. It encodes CASSESGGGNTIYF.

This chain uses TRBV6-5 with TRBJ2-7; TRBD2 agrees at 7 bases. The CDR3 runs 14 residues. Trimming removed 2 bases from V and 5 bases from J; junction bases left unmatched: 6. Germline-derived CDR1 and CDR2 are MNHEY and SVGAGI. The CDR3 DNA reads TGTGCCAGCAGTTACCCCGGGGGGAGTCACGAGCAGTACTTC. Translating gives CASSYPGGSHEQYF.

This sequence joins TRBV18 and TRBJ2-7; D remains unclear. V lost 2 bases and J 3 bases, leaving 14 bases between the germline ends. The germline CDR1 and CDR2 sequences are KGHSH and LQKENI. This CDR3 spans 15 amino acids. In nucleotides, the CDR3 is TGTGCCAGCTCACCAGTCAGTTTACAAATCTACGAGCAGTACTTC. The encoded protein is CASSPVSLQIYEQYF.

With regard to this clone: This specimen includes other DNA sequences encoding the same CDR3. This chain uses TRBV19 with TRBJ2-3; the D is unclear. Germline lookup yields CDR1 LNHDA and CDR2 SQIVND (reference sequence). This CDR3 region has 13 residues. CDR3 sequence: CASRKEFTDTQYF. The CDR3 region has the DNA TGTGCTAGTCGAAAGGAGTTCACAGATACGCAGTATTTT.

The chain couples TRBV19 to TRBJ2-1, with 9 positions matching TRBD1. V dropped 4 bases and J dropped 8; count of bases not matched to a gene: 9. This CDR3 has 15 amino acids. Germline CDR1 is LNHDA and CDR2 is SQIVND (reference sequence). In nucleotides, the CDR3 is TGTGCCAGTAGTACCCCGGGACAGGGTTCCCATGAGCAGTTCTTC. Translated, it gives CASSTPGQGSHEQFF.

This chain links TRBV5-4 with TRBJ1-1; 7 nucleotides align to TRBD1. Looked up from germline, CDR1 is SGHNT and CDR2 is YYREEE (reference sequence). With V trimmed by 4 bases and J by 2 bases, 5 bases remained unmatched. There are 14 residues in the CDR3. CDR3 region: CASSPGQQNTEAFF. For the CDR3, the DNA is TGTGCCAGCAGCCCGGGACAGCAAAACACTGAAGCTTTCTTT. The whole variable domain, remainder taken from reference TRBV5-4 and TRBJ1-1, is ETGVTQSPTHLIKTRGQQVTLRCSSQSGHNTVSWYQQALGQGPQFIFQYYREEENGRGNFPPRFSGLQFPNYSSELNVNALELDDSALYLCASSPGQQNTEAFFGQGTRLTVV.

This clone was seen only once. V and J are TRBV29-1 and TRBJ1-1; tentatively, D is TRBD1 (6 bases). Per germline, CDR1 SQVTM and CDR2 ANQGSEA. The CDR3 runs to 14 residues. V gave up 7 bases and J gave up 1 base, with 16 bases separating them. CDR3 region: CSATAGQKNTEAFF. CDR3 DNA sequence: TGCAGCGCCACCGCCGGACAGAAGAACACTGAAGCTTTCTTT.

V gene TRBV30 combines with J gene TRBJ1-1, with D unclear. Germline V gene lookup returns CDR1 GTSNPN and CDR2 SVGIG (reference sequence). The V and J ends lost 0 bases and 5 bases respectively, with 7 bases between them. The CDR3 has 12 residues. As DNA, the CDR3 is TGTGCCTGGAGTGTACGAGGTACTGAAGCTTTCTTT. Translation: CAWSVRGTEAFF. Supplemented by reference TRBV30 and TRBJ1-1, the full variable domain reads SQTIHQWPATLVQPVGSPLSLECTVEGTSNPNLYWYRQAAGRGLQLLFYSVGIGQISSEVPQNLSASRPQDRQFILSSKKLLLSDSGFYLCAWSVRGTEAFFGQGTRLTVV.

The CDR3 spells CASSLVGTPGNQPQHF. The CDR3 DNA reads as TGTGCCAGCAGTTTAGTCGGGACACCGGGCAATCAGCCCCAGCATTTT. The chain has TRBV27 and TRBJ1-5; the D gene is possibly TRBD1 (6 bases). Germline assignment: CDR1 MNHEY and CDR2 SMNVEV (reference sequence). The CDR3 spans 16 residues. V lost 2 bases and J 2 bases, leaving 13 bases between the germline ends.

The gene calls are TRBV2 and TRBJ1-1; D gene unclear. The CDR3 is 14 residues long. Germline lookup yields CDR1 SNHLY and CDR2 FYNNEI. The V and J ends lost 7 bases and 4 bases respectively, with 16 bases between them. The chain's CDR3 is CASTASTSFTEAFF. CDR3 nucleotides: TGTGCCAGCACCGCTTCGACAAGCTTCACTGAAGCTTTCTTT.

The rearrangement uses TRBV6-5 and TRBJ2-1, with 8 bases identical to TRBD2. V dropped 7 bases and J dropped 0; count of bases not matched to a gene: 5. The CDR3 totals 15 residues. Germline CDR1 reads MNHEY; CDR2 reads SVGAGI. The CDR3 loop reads CASMPTSGSYNEQFF. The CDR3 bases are TGTGCCAGCATGCCCACTAGCGGCTCCTACAATGAGCAGTTCTTC.

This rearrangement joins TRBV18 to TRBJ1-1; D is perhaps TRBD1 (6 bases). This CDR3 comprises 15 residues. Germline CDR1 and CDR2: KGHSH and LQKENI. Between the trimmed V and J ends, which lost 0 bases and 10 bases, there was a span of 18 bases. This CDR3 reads CASSPPGLGQLVAFF. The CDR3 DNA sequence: TGTGCCAGCTCACCACCGGGTTTGGGACAACTCGTAGCTTTCTTT.

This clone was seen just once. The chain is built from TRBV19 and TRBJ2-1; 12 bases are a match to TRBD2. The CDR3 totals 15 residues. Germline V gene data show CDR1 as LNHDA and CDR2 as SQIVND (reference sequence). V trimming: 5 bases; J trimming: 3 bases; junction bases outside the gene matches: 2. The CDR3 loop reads CASSRTSGVYNEQFF. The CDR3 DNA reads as TGTGCCAGTAGTCGGACTAGCGGGGTCTACAATGAGCAGTTCTTC.

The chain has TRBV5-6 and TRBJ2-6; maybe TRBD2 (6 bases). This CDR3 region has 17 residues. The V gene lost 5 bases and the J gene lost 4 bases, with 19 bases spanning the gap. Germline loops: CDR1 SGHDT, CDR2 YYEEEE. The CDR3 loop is CASRLWGERVGANVLTF. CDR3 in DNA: TGTGCCAGCAGACTGTGGGGGGAAAGGGTCGGGGCCAACGTCCTGACTTTC.

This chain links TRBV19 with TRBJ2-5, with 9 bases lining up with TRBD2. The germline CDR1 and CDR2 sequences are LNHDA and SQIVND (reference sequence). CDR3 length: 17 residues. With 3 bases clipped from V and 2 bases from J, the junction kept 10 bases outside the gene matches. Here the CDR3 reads CASSICPKRGVQETQYF. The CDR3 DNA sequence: TGTGCCAGTAGTATTTGCCCGAAGCGGGGGGTACAAGAGACCCAGTACTTC.

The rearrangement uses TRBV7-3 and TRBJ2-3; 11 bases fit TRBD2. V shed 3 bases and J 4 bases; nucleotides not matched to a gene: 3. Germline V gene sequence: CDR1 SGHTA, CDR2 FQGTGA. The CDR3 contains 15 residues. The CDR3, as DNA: TGTGCCAGCAGCTTGCGACTAGCGGGACCAGATACGCAGTATTTT. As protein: CASSLRLAGPDTQYF.

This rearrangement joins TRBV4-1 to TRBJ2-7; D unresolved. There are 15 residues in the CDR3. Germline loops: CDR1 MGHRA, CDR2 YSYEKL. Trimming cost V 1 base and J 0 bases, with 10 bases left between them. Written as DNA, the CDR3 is TGCGCCAGCAGCCAAGTAACAAGTCCCTCCTACGAGCAGTACTTC. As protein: CASSQVTSPSYEQYF.

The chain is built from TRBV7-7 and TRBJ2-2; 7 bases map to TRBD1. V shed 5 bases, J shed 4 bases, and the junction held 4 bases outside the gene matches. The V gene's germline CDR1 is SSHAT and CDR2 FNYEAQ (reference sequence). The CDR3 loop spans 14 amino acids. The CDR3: CASSVTGTTGELFF. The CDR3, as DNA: TGTGCCAGCAGCGTGACAGGGACCACCGGGGAGCTGTTTTTT.

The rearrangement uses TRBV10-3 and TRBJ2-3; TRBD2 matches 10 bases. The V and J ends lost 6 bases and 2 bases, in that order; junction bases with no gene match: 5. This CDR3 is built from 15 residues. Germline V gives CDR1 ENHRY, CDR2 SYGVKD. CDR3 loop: CAIRTSGLPTDTQYF. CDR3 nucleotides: TGTGCCATCAGGACTAGCGGGTTACCCACAGATACGCAGTATTTT.